Presented here are 16 T cell receptor beta chains from one specimen sequenced in a study of cytomegalovirus exposure and HLA in healthy donors. The repertoire was sequenced with immunoSEQ multiplex PCR; TCRdb's copy has only in-frame clones and lacks some. Of 75,000 to 100,000 clones listed, 96% are singletons. Material: PBMCs. These receptors originate from a man aged 18 to 30 in good health and CMV-seronegative.

The V gene is TRBV18, the J gene TRBJ1-1; 10 bases are a match to TRBD1. The V segment lost 3 bases and the J segment 5 bases; nucleotides outside the gene matches: 0. The germline CDR1 and CDR2 sequences are KGHSH and LQKENI. CDR3 length: 13 amino acids. CDR3 protein: CASSPGQGTEAFF. The CDR3 DNA reads as TGTGCCAGCTCACCGGGACAGGGGACTGAAGCTTTCTTT. The complete variable domain, with remaining parts taken from reference TRBV18 and TRBJ1-1, reads NAGVMQNPRHLVRRRGQEARLRCSPMKGHSHVYWYRQLPEEGLKFMVYLQKENIIDESGMPKERFSAEFPKEGPSILRIQQVVRGDSAAYFCASSPGQGTEAFFGQGTRLTVV.

CDR3 loop: CAWSVKGLDEKLFF. CDR3 nucleotide sequence: TGTGCCTGGAGTGTAAAGGGACTGGATGAAAAACTGTTTTTT. The chain has TRBV30 and TRBJ1-4; D perhaps matches TRBD1 (5 bases). V was shortened by 0 bases and J by 6 bases, with 11 bases between the two germline ends. The CDR3 length is 14 residues. Germline CDR1 and CDR2: GTSNPN and SVGIG (reference sequence).

V usage is TRBV19 and J usage is TRBJ2-4; TRBD1 might be the D (5 bases). The CDR3 loop spans 17 amino acids. V dropped 6 bases and J dropped 0 bases, with 18 bases sitting between them. Germline V CDR1 and CDR2: LNHDA, SQIVND (reference sequence). CDR3 region: CASSTIQGTLAKNIQYF. In DNA form, the CDR3 reads TGTGCCAGTAGCACTATTCAGGGAACCCTAGCCAAAAACATTCAGTACTTC.

The rearrangement uses TRBV27 and TRBJ1-5; 7 bases are shared with TRBD1. Germline loops: CDR1 MNHEY, CDR2 SMNVEV (reference sequence). V lost 3 bases and J lost 6; bases outside the gene matches: 5. The CDR3 is made up of 14 amino acids. The chain's CDR3 is CASSLEGGLQPQHF. CDR3 sequence (DNA): TGTGCCAGCAGTTTGGAAGGGGGCCTTCAGCCCCAGCATTTT.

The CDR3: CASSLEGVEYTIYF. The CDR3 coding sequence is TGCGCCAGCAGCTTGGAGGGGGTAGAGTACACCATATATTTT. The V gene is TRBV5-1, the J gene TRBJ1-3; TRBD1 might be the D (6 bases). CDR3 length: 14 residues. From germline, CDR1 is SGHRS and CDR2 YFSETQ. The V end lost 0 bases, the J end lost 8 bases, and 12 bases lay between the germline ends.

This clone showed up just a few times. This chain connects TRBV29-1 to TRBJ1-1; the D is unclear. Germline assignment: CDR1 SQVTM and CDR2 ANQGSEA. This CDR3 is built from 10 residues. V dropped 7 bases and J dropped 0 bases, with 3 bases sitting between them. CDR3 sequence (DNA): TGCAGCGCCTTGAACACTGAAGCTTTCTTT. Its protein product is CSALNTEAFF. Filled out from reference TRBV29-1 and TRBJ1-1, the complete variable domain reads SAVISQKPSRDICQRGTSLTIQCQVDSQVTMMFWYRQQPGQSLTLIATANQGSEATYESGFVIDKFPISRPNLTFSTLTVSNMSPEDSSIYLCSALNTEAFFGQGTRLTVV.

The rearrangement links TRBV5-1 to TRBJ2-5; TRBD2 might be the D (7 bases). Trimming cost V 2 bases and J 5 bases, with 16 bases left between them. In germline, CDR1 is SGHRS, CDR2 YFSETQ. The CDR3 length is 15 residues. CDR3 nucleotides: TGCGCCAGCAGCTTAGGGGGGGCGTTCACGGAGACCCAGTACTTC. This sequence encodes CASSLGGAFTETQYF.

V and J are TRBV2 and TRBJ1-1, with unresolved D. From germline, CDR1 is SNHLY and CDR2 FYNNEI. This CDR3 region has 14 residues. The V and J ends lost 4 bases and 1 base respectively, with 10 bases between them. The CDR3 sequence is CASSAHSANTEAFF. In DNA, the CDR3 is TGTGCCAGCAGTGCCCACAGTGCGAACACTGAAGCTTTCTTT. Full variable domain (missing parts from reference TRBV2 and TRBJ1-1): EPEVTQTPSHQVTQMGQEVILRCVPISNHLYFYWYRQILGQKVEFLVSFYNNEISEKSEIFDDQFSVERPDGSNFTLKIRSTKLEDSAMYFCASSAHSANTEAFFGQGTRLTVV.

This clone was recorded once. The J gene is TRBJ2-7, the V gene TRBV18; 14 nucleotides line up with TRBD2. The CDR3 is 16 amino acids. From germline, CDR1 is KGHSH and CDR2 LQKENI. The V segment lost 6 bases and the J segment 7 bases; nucleotides outside the gene matches: 11. This chain's CDR3 is CASSAGLAGVGSEQYV. DNA of the CDR3: TGTGCCAGCTCTGCGGGACTAGCGGGAGTAGGTTCAGAGCAGTACGTC.

The DNA for the CDR3 is TGTGCCAGCAGCACCCCACAGAGAAACTATGGCTACACCTTC. Translated, it gives CASSTPQRNYGYTF. The chain combines TRBV6-6 with TRBJ1-2, with D hard to call. V lost 6 bases, J lost 2 bases, and 13 bases lay in between. Germline V gives CDR1 MNHNY, CDR2 SVGAGI (reference sequence). The CDR3 length is 14 residues.

V usage is TRBV27 and J usage is TRBJ2-7, with a possible D match to TRBD1 (7 bases). Deletions cut 6 bases from V and 0 bases from J, with 15 bases between. Germline V gene lookup returns CDR1 MNHEY and CDR2 SMNVEV (reference sequence). The CDR3 has 15 amino acids. Here the CDR3 reads CASSLRGVSSYEQYF. CDR3 coding DNA: TGTGCCAGCAGCCTCAGGGGGGTCTCCTCCTACGAGCAGTACTTC.

The chain uses TRBV19 and TRBJ1-5; TRBD1 matches 10 bases. The V segment lost 8 bases and the J segment 1 base; nucleotides outside the gene matches: 2. Germline V lookup: CDR1 LNHDA, CDR2 SQIVND (reference sequence). The CDR3 length is 14 residues. The CDR3 region is CASRGQGSNQPQHF. DNA for the CDR3: TGTGCCAGTCGGGGACAGGGGAGCAATCAGCCCCAGCATTTT.

The chain is built from TRBV7-3 and TRBJ2-3; D perhaps matches TRBD2 (5 bases). The CDR3 is 14 residues long. Germline loops: CDR1 SGHTA, CDR2 FQGTGA. With 1 base removed from V and 3 bases from J, the gap between germline ends came to 8 bases. The CDR3: CASSLMLATDTQYF. The CDR3 DNA follows: TGTGCCAGCAGCTTAATGCTAGCTACAGATACGCAGTATTTT.

The CDR3 loop reads CASSSSSAGSYEQYF. In nucleotides, the CDR3 is TGTGCCAGCAGCTCTTCTTCGGCCGGGAGCTACGAGCAGTACTTC. The chain employs TRBV11-2 and TRBJ2-7, with a weak D call TRBD2 (6 bases). The ends were cut back, 4 bases at V and 3 bases at J, with 16 bases in the middle. The CDR3 consists of 15 residues. Germline CDR1 reads SGHAT; CDR2 reads FQNNGV.

The V gene is TRBV15, the J gene TRBJ1-4, with a possible D match to TRBD1 (6 bases). The CDR3 has 15 amino acids. Deletions cut 1 base from V and 7 bases from J, with 13 bases between. CDR1 LNHNV and CDR2 YYDKDF come from the germline V gene (reference sequence). The CDR3 reads CATSRATGKSEKLFF. CDR3 DNA sequence: TGTGCCACCAGCAGAGCGACAGGAAAAAGTGAAAAACTGTTTTTT. Supplemented by reference TRBV15 and TRBJ1-4, the full variable domain reads DAMVIQNPRYQVTQFGKPVTLSCSQTLNHNVMYWYQQKSSQAPKLLFHYYDKDFNNEADTPDNFQSRRPNTSFCFLDIRSPGLGDTAMYLCATSRATGKSEKLFFGSGTQLSVL.

This chain connects TRBV12-5 to TRBJ2-1; maybe TRBD2 (5 bases). V was shortened by 2 bases and J by 5 bases, with 22 bases between the two germline ends. This CDR3 has 18 amino acids. Germline V gene data show CDR1 as LGHNT and CDR2 as FRNRAP. CDR3: CASGLFTRGLTRNNEQFF. The CDR3, as DNA: TGTGCTAGTGGTTTGTTTACCCGAGGGCTCACCAGGAACAATGAGCAGTTCTTC.